This TCR beta chain was sequenced for a study of graft-versus-host responses after intestinal transplantation. Across the study: Following induction with anti-thymocyte globulin, all recipients were given tacrolimus and steroids for three to four years.

A word on this clone: The antigen is not known.

The study, taken as a whole, reports: GvH clones surfaced in recipient marrow, some emerging earlier in ileum or blood. Levels of circulating GvH clones at their peak were associated with early post-transplant HvG declines. Allografts carried high graft-versus-host to host-versus-graft clonal ratios in patients having graft-donor T cell macrochimerism.

The V gene's germline CDR1 is MNHEY and CDR2 SMNVEV (reference sequence). V was cut by 2 bases and J by 2 bases, with 16 bases left in between. This CDR3 has 16 residues. The protocol was immunoSEQ multiplex PCR, while the TCRdb copy is restricted to in-frame clones and leaves out a portion. The sample records fewer than 55,000 clones, approximately 96% being singletons. This TCR came from a human donor who was the organ donor for an intestinal transplant. The sample consisted of unstimulated CD8+ T cells sorted from spleen or lymph node cells, taken before transplant. The genes are TRBV27 and TRBJ2-7; D unresolved. DNA of the CDR3: TGTGCCAGCAGTTTAACGAGTCATACTTTAACCTACGAGCAGTACTTC. This codes for CASSLTSHTLTYEQYF.